The sequence of this T cell receptor (beta chain) was determined in a study of shared clonotypes between healthy human individuals. The CD4+ fraction was divided into a CD45RA+ naive subset and a CD45RA-negative memory subset. The CDR3 has 15 amino acids. Germline CDR1 SGHAT, CDR2 FQNNGV. V was clipped by 4 bases and J by 0 bases, with 12 bases between them. At the deep level, the assay was run. The protocol was immunoSEQ multiplex PCR, while the TCRdb copy is restricted to in-frame clones and leaves out a portion. Of about 1 million clones listed, about 77% are singletons. The sequence was collected from a man aged 18 to 30 in good health. Sequenced: memory CD4+ T cells sorted from blood. Described subset: CD45RA-negative fraction. V usage is TRBV11-2 and J usage is TRBJ2-5, with D perhaps TRBD1 (5 bases). The CDR3 sequence: CASSSSPGHQETQYF. CDR3 DNA: TGTGCCAGCAGCTCCTCCCCAGGGCACCAAGAGACCCAGTACTTC. Together with reference TRBV11-2 and TRBJ2-5, the CDR3 gives the full variable domain: EAGVAQSPRYKIIEKRQSVAFWCNPISGHATLYWYQQILGQGPKLLIQFQNNGVVDDSQLPKDRFSAERLKGVDSTLKIQPAKLEDSAVYLCASSSSPGHQETQYFGPGTRLLVL.